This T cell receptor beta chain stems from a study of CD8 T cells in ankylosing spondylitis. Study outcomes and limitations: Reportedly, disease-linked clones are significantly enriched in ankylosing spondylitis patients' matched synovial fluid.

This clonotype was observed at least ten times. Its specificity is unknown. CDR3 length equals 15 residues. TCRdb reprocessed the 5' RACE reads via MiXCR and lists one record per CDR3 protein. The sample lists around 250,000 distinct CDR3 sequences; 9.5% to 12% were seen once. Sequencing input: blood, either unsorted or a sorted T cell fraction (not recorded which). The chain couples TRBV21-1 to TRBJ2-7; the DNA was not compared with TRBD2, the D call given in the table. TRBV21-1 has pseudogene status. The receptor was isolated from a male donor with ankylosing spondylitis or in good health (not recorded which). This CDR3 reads CASSSREGRSYEQYF. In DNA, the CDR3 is TGTGCCAGCTCCTCTCGCGAGGGCCGCTCCTACGAGCAGTACTTC.